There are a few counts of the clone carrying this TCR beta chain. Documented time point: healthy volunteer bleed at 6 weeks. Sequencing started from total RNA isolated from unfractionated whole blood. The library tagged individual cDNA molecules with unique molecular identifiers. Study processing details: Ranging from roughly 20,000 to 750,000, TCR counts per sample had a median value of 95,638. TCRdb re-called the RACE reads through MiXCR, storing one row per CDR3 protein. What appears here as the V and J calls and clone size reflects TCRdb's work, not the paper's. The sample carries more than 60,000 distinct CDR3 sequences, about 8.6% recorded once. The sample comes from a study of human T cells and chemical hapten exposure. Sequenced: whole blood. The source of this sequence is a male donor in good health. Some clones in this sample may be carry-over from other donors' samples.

The CDR3 reads CASSLGRADEQYF. CDR3 in DNA: TGTGCCAGCAGCTTGGGCAGGGCCGACGAGCAGTACTTC. The chain combines TRBV5-6 with TRBJ2-7; weak D call: TRBD1 (5 bases). Germline V CDR1 and CDR2: SGHDT, YYEEEE. CDR3 length: 13 residues. Trimming left V 0 bases short and J 5 bases short, with 9 bases between.